This T cell receptor (beta chain) originates from a study of T cell repertoires in aging, cancer and after chemotherapy. On the study more broadly: The full dataset contained approximately 9.6 million TCR reads.

Rearranged V-D-J TRB sequences were amplified with a mixed TRB-A/B primer pool. Using its own MiXCR run on the multiplex PCR reads, TCRdb lists one record per CDR3 protein. The sample has over 4,000 distinct CDR3 sequences, roughly 26% seen once; the top ten hold around 10%. Amplification of TCR beta used genomic DNA extracted from peripheral blood. This clonotype was counted only a few times. The receptor was isolated from a human donor with a solid tumor. Sequenced: blood.

The CDR3 reads CSARSGGVDEQYF. CDR3 coding DNA: TGCAGTGCTAGATCTGGCGGGGTCGACGAGCAGTACTTC. This chain links TRBV20-1 with TRBJ2-7, with a weak D call TRBD2 (6 bases). Germline V gene data show CDR1 as DFQATT and CDR2 as SNEGSKA (reference sequence). Trimming pared 2 bases from V and 5 bases from J, leaving 13 bases between. The CDR3 is 13 residues long.